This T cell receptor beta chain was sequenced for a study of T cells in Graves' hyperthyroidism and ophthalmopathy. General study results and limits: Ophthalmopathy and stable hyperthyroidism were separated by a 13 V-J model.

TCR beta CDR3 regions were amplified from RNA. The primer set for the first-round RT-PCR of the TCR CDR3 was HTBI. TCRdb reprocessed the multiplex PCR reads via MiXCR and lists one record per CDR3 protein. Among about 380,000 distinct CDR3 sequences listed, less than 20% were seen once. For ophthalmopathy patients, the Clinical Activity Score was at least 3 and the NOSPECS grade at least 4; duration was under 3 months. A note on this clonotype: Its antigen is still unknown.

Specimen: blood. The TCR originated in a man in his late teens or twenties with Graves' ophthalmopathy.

Written as DNA, the CDR3 is TGTGCCAGCAGCTGGGGTATAGCGGGGGGGTCCTACGAGCAGTACTTC. Protein product: CASSWGIAGGSYEQYF. The J gene is TRBJ2-7, the V gene TRBV7-2; 11 nucleotides line up with TRBD2. The CDR3 loop spans 16 amino acids. V was clipped by 4 bases and J by 1 base; unmatched bases: 6. Germline V gene data show CDR1 as SGHTA and CDR2 as FQGNSA. The variable domain in full, completed from reference TRBV7-2 and TRBJ2-7, reads GAGVSQSPSNKVTEKGKDVELRCDPISGHTALYWYRQSLGQGLEFLIYFQGNSAPDKSGLPSDRFSAERTGGSVSTLTIQRTQQEDSAVYLCASSWGIAGGSYEQYFGPGTRLTVT.